The 22 T cell receptor beta chains presented below share a single source sample, sequenced in a study of blood T cells in healthy people across ages. The second PCR ran about 6 to 12 cycles with a sample-barcoded 5' primer and J-beta primers. TCRdb independently ran MiXCR on the 5' RACE reads; one entry per CDR3 protein. Among 550,000 to 650,000 distinct CDR3 sequences listed, over 25% were seen once. These same records also appear under a second study, on T cells of mothers and their children.

The sequenced material came from blood. The source of these receptors is a boy aged 2 to 10 in good health.

In its sample, this clonotype was seen a few times. The junction differs from germline at one of its ends, possibly a read error. The rearrangement joins TRBV14 to TRBJ2-5; D gene ambiguous. Germline assignment: CDR1 SGHDN and CDR2 FVKESK. The CDR3 contains 13 residues. CDR3 in DNA: TGTGCCAGCAGCCGAGAGAACCAAGAGACCCAGCACTTC. It translates to CASSRENQETQHF.

This clonotype was counted between two and nine times. The V gene is TRBV19, the J gene TRBJ2-1; D possibly matches TRBD1 or TRBD2 (5 bases each). The tail of the sequence fits TRBJ2-7 better, so the J call may be wrong. Germline V gene lookup returns CDR1 LNHDA and CDR2 SQIVND (reference sequence). CDR3 length equals 10 residues. In nucleotides, the CDR3 is TGTGCAGTGGGGGACTACGAGCAGTACTTC. This encodes CAVGDYEQYF.

Note on this clonotype: Relative to the germline gene, one junction end is altered; a read error may explain this. The genes are TRBV30 and TRBJ2-1; TRBD2 matches 9 bases. This CDR3 is built from 14 residues. The germline CDR1 and CDR2 sequences are GTSNPN and SVGIG (reference sequence). The CDR3 DNA is TGTGCCGGCACTAGCGGGCCATCCTACAATGAGCAGCTCTTC. Amino acid sequence: CAGTSGPSYNEQLF.

This clonotype was counted between two and nine times. CDR3 nucleotides: TGTGCCAGCAGTTCAAGGGTTTGGATGCAGGTGATACAAGAGACCCAGTACTTC. It translates to CASSSRVWMQVIQETQYF. The chain carries TRBV28 and TRBJ2-5; D not certain. There are 18 residues in the CDR3. CDR1 and CDR2 (germline): MDHEN, SYDVKM. V lost 4 bases and J 2 bases, leaving 23 bases between the germline ends.

Many counts were recorded for this clonotype. The CDR3 sequence is CSARESSYEQYF. The CDR3 DNA sequence: TGCAGTGCTAGAGAGAGCTCCTACGAGCAGTACTTC. This rearrangement joins TRBV20-1 to TRBJ2-7, with D uncertain. Germline CDR1 reads DFQATT; CDR2 reads SNEGSKA (reference sequence). The CDR3 is made up of 12 amino acids. V was cut by 0 bases and J by 0 bases, with 3 bases left in between.

The rearrangement uses TRBV5-4 and TRBJ1-4, with TRBD1 matching 9 bases. The germline V gene encodes CDR1 SGHNT and CDR2 YYREEE (reference sequence). The junction had 7 bases not matched to a gene; V was cut back by 0 bases and J by 4 bases. The CDR3 sequence is 17 residues long. The chain's CDR3 is CASSLDPGQGVNEKLFF. CDR3 DNA sequence: TGTGCCAGCAGCTTGGATCCGGGACAGGGTGTTAATGAAAAACTGTTTTTT.

This clonotype was observed a few times. The genes are TRBV3-1 and TRBJ2-7; D is undetermined. V lost 0 bases and J lost 1, with 4 bases in between. This CDR3 region has 13 residues. Germline CDR1 reads LGHDT; CDR2 reads YNNKEL (reference sequence). In DNA form, the CDR3 reads TGTGCCAGCAGCCAAGAAGGGTCCTACGAGCAGTACTTC. Its translation: CASSQEGSYEQYF.

V and J are TRBV20-1 and TRBJ2-3; no reliable D call. CDR1 is DFQATT, CDR2 SNEGSKA, per germline (reference sequence). Trimming stripped 3 bases from V and 4 bases from J, with 5 bases between. CDR3 length equals 11 residues. CDR3 bases: TGCAGTGCTAGGCCGGCAGATACGCAGTATTTT. This encodes CSARPADTQYF.

The rearrangement links TRBV29-1 to TRBJ2-3, with a tentative D call TRBD1 (5 bases). The CDR3 totals 12 residues. With 6 bases removed from V and 4 bases from J, the gap between germline ends came to 11 bases. CDR1 is SQVTM, CDR2 ANQGSEA, per germline. CDR3 residues: CSVATEPDTQYF. The CDR3 region has the DNA TGCAGCGTAGCGACAGAGCCAGATACGCAGTATTTT.

This clonotype was seen only a few times. The V and J genes are TRBV7-8 and TRBJ2-7; no clear D gene. This CDR3 has 15 amino acids. Germline values: CDR1 SGHVS, CDR2 FQNEAQ. The V gene lost 1 base and the J gene lost 3 bases, with 13 bases spanning the gap. CDR3 residues: CASSLGVAPYYEQYF. The CDR3 DNA reads TGTGCCAGCAGCTTAGGTGTTGCACCTTACTACGAGCAGTACTTC.

V and J are TRBV15 and TRBJ2-1; no firm D call. This CDR3 is 15 amino acids long. V lost 3 bases and J 0 bases, leaving 9 bases between the germline ends. Germline V gene sequence: CDR1 LNHNV, CDR2 YYDKDF (reference sequence). CDR3 DNA sequence: TGTGCCACCAGCAGCTACACCAGCTCCTACAATGAGCAGTTCTTC. Residues: CATSSYTSSYNEQFF. Combining the CDR3 with reference TRBV15 and TRBJ2-1 gives the whole variable domain DAMVIQNPRYQVTQFGKPVTLSCSQTLNHNVMYWYQQKSSQAPKLLFHYYDKDFNNEADTPDNFQSRRPNTSFCFLDIRSPGLGDTAMYLCATSSYTSSYNEQFFGPGTRLTVL.

The rearrangement uses TRBV5-5 and TRBJ2-7; D assignment may be TRBD1 or TRBD2 (6 bases each). V was pared by 6 bases and J by 3 bases, with 16 bases between. This CDR3 is built from 14 residues. CDR1 and CDR2 from the germline V gene are SGHKS and YYEKEE (reference sequence). Here the CDR3 DNA reads TGTGCCAGCACTGGTGGGGGGCACAGCTACGAGCAGTACTTC. Its translation: CASTGGGHSYEQYF. Filled out from reference TRBV5-5 and TRBJ2-7, the complete variable domain reads DAGVTQSPTHLIKTRGQQVTLRCSPISGHKSVSWYQQVLGQGPQFIFQYYEKEERGRGNFPDRFSARQFPNYSSELNVNALLLGDSALYLCASTGGGHSYEQYFGPGTRLTVT.

This clonotype was observed a few times. V is TRBV29-1 and J is TRBJ2-1; the D gene is possibly TRBD2 (6 bases). The V gene lost 7 bases and the J gene lost 7 bases, with 20 bases spanning the gap. The germline V gene has CDR1 SQVTM and CDR2 ANQGSEA. The CDR3 runs to 14 residues. The CDR3 DNA sequence: TGCAGCGGGACCGGGACTTCGGCGGGTAATGAGCAGTTCTTC. It translates to CSGTGTSAGNEQFF.

J is TRBJ2-3 and V is TRBV7-2; D gene uncertain. The CDR3 covers 13 residues. V lost 6 bases to trimming and J lost 4 bases, with 11 bases between them. Germline V gene sequence: CDR1 SGHTA, CDR2 FQGNSA. CDR3 bases: TGTGCCAGCAGTCCCTCTAAGGCAGATACGCAGTATTTT. This sequence encodes CASSPSKADTQYF.

The V and J genes are TRBV24-1 and TRBJ1-1, with 9 bases matching TRBD1. Germline assignment: CDR1 KGHDR and CDR2 SFDVKD. The CDR3 is 19 amino acids. The V segment lost 1 base and the J segment 2 bases; nucleotides outside the gene matches: 13. The CDR3 here is CATSDLRIMDRGGNTEAFF. The CDR3 bases are TGTGCCACCAGTGATTTAAGAATTATGGACAGGGGAGGTAACACTGAAGCTTTCTTT.

This clonotype has only a few counts. CDR3 sequence: CASSSRQGDPYGYTF. The DNA for the CDR3 is TGTGCCAGCAGTTCCCGACAGGGGGACCCCTATGGCTACACCTTC. J is TRBJ1-2 and V is TRBV12-3 or TRBV12-4; 9 nucleotides line up with TRBD1. J gave up 4 bases and V 4 bases, and 7 bases lay outside the gene matches. The CDR3 consists of 15 residues.

This clonotype turned up a few times. This chain uses TRBV20-1 with TRBJ1-2; no clear D gene. The CDR3 sequence is 12 residues long. Germline CDR1 and CDR2: DFQATT and SNEGSKA (reference sequence). Trimming stripped 6 bases from V and 1 base from J, with 9 bases between. CDR3 sequence reads: CSARRINYGYTF. Written as DNA, the CDR3 is TGCAGTGCCAGAAGGATTAACTATGGCTACACCTTC.

The chain carries TRBV20-1 and TRBJ2-7, with 12 bases matching TRBD2. Germline values: CDR1 DFQATT, CDR2 SNEGSKA (reference sequence). Trimming removed 6 bases from V and 0 bases from J; junction bases left unmatched: 9. The CDR3 runs 16 residues. CDR3 DNA: TGCAGTGCCCACGGACTAGCGGGGCCCCACTCCTACGAGCAGTACTTC. This encodes CSAHGLAGPHSYEQYF.

This clonotype has a handful of counts. The J gene is TRBJ1-6, the V gene TRBV3-1; D is unresolved. The CDR3 contains 13 residues. Trimming left V 1 base short and J 8 bases short, with 6 bases between. In germline, CDR1 is LGHDT, CDR2 YNNKEL (reference sequence). CDR3 region: CASSQVEDSPLHF. The DNA of the CDR3 is TGTGCCAGCAGCCAAGTTGAGGATTCACCCCTCCACTTT.

There are a few counts of this clonotype. The chain joins TRBV19 to TRBJ2-7; a possible D gene is TRBD2 (7 bases). The germline V gene has CDR1 LNHDA and CDR2 SQIVND (reference sequence). The CDR3 covers 15 residues. Trimming cost V 4 bases and J 4 bases, with 17 bases left between them. The CDR3 loop reads CASSTVGGHIYEQYF. CDR3 nucleotides: TGTGCCAGTAGTACAGTCGGGGGGCATATATACGAGCAGTACTTC.

This clonotype appeared a single time. This chain connects TRBV11-2 to TRBJ2-6; no clear D. The CDR3 covers 17 residues. CDR1 and CDR2 (germline): SGHAT, FQNNGV. Trimming pared 2 bases from V and 4 bases from J, leaving 15 bases between. The CDR3 loop is CASSLFSPMGGANVLTF. DNA of the CDR3: TGTGCCAGCAGCTTATTTTCCCCCATGGGCGGGGCCAACGTCCTGACTTTC.

The chain combines TRBV20-1 with TRBJ1-1; no clear D. The CDR3 is 13 amino acids. Germline V CDR1 and CDR2: DFQATT, SNEGSKA (reference sequence). V lost 1 base and J lost 4, with 10 bases in between. The CDR3 DNA reads as TGCAGTGCTAGAGTCGGTGATGGCACTGAAGCTTTCTTT. Protein product: CSARVGDGTEAFF.